Listed below are T cell receptor beta chains from one sample, sequenced in a study of cytomegalovirus exposure and HLA in healthy donors. TCRdb's table, derived via immunoSEQ multiplex PCR, lists solely in-frame clones and lacks some. The sample lists under 150,000 clones, more than 85% occurring once. Sequenced sample: PBMCs. These receptor sequences come from a young man in good health and CMV-seronegative. CDR3s include the opening cysteine and the closing phenylalanine or tryptophan. D genes are given only for firm matches. The size field is filled for only some rows; it gives once, few, many or a size class.

>TRBJ1-2|14|TRBD1|TRBV27|.
CASIARQGVGGYTF
TGTGCCAGCATTGCCCGACAGGGGGTCGGTGGCTACACCTTC
>TRBJ1-5|12|.|TRBV29-1|few
CSVQYSNQPQHF
TGCAGCGTTCAGTATAGCAATCAGCCCCAGCATTTT
>TRBJ2-5|15|.|TRBV6-5|.
CASSYSAGIQETQYF
TGTGCCAGCAGTTACTCGGCAGGAATCCAAGAGACCCAGTACTTC
>TRBJ1-4|18|.|TRBV7-9|.
CASSLEPLDWLGNEKLFF
TGTGCCAGCAGCTTAGAGCCCCTCGACTGGCTTGGAAATGAAAAACTGTTTTTT
>TRBJ1-1|13|.|TRBV6-5|.
CASAEGLGTEAFF
TGTGCCAGCGCGGAGGGATTAGGCACTGAAGCTTTCTTT
>TRBJ1-6|14|.|TRBV18|.
CASSSGQDNSPLHF
TGTGCCAGCTCTTCGGGACAAGATAATTCACCCCTCCACTTT
>TRBJ1-1|14|TRBD1|TRBV30|.
CACHHRGPNTEAFF
TGTGCCTGTCACCACAGGGGCCCCAACACTGAAGCTTTCTTT
>TRBJ1-2|17|TRBD1|TRBV6-1|.
CASSEAQGWLANYGYTF
TGTGCCAGCAGTGAAGCACAGGGGTGGCTAGCTAACTATGGCTACACCTTC
>TRBJ2-7|14|.|TRBV6-1|.
CASGVGGSSYEQYF
TGTGCCAGCGGTGTAGGCGGCAGCTCCTACGAGCAGTACTTC
>TRBJ2-1|12|.|TRBV7-9|.
CASSLGANEQFF
TGTGCCAGCAGCTTAGGCGCCAATGAGCAGTTCTTC
>TRBJ2-1|16|.|TRBV21-1|.
CASSKGGVHSYNEQFF
TGTGCCAGCAGCAAAGGCGGGGTTCACTCCTACAATGAGCAGTTCTTC
>TRBJ1-3|12|.|TRBV2|.
CASSGHGNTIYF
TGTGCCAGCAGTGGTCATGGAAACACCATATATTTT
>TRBJ2-1|17|.|TRBV4-3|.
CASSQDSGSAYYNEQFF
TGCGCCAGCAGCCAAGATAGTGGTAGCGCTTACTACAATGAGCAGTTCTTC
>TRBJ2-4|14|.|TRBV11-3|.
CASSLRVNKNIQYF
TGTGCCAGCAGCTTACGAGTAAACAAAAACATTCAGTACTTC
>TRBJ2-1|14|TRBD2|TRBV5-4|.
CASSFSGDYNEQFF
TGTGCCAGCAGCTTTAGCGGGGATTACAATGAGCAGTTCTTC
>TRBJ1-4|12|.|TRBV5-1|.
CASRRGGEKLFF
TGCGCCAGCCGAAGGGGTGGTGAAAAACTGTTTTTT
>TRBJ2-1|16|.|TRBV5-8|.
CASSLKMVSSYNEQFF
TGTGCCAGCAGCTTAAAGATGGTGAGCTCCTACAATGAGCAGTTCTTC
>TRBJ1-1|14|TRBD1|TRBV5-8|.
CASSTPPGGTEAFF
TGTGCCAGCAGCACTCCCCCAGGGGGCACTGAAGCTTTCTTT
>TRBJ2-5|16|.|TRBV5-1|.
CASSTTRGAGLETQYF
TGCGCCAGCAGCACAACCCGGGGGGCCGGCCTGGAGACCCAGTACTTC
>TRBJ2-7|14|.|TRBV19|.
CASSITGLANEQYF
TGTGCCAGTAGTATCACCGGGCTAGCGAACGAGCAGTACTTC
>TRBJ2-1|19|TRBD2|TRBV18|.
CASSPGLAGGPKGAREQFF
TGTGCCAGCTCACCTGGACTAGCGGGGGGGCCGAAGGGGGCCCGGGAGCAGTTCTTC
>TRBJ1-2|12|TRBD1|TRBV5-1|.
CASSFTGGGYTF
TGCGCCAGCAGCTTTACAGGGGGCGGCTACACCTTC
>TRBJ2-5|14|.|TRBV2|.
CASSEYASVETQYF
TGTGCCAGCAGTGAATATGCTAGCGTAGAGACCCAGTACTTC
>TRBJ1-6|17|.|TRBV5-4|once
CASSLIGLSSYNSPLHF
TGTGCCAGCAGCTTGATCGGACTAAGCTCCTATAATTCACCCCTCCACTTT
>TRBJ2-5|14|.|TRBV19|once
CASSRDLPGETQYF
TGTGCCAGTAGTAGAGACCTCCCCGGAGAGACCCAGTACTTC
>TRBJ1-6|15|.|TRBV6-4|.
CASSDSSGSNSPLHF
TGTGCCAGCAGTGACTCTAGCGGCTCTAATTCACCCCTCCACTTT
>TRBJ2-1|15|.|TRBV11-3|.
CASSLDPSSYNEQFF
TGTGCCAGCAGCTTAGATCCTAGCTCCTACAATGAGCAGTTCTTC
>TRBJ2-5|12|TRBD1|TRBV19|.
CASGTAQETQYF
TGTGCCAGTGGGACAGCTCAAGAGACCCAGTACTTC
>TRBJ1-2|15|.|TRBV5-6|few
CASSFIDSRVYGYTF
TGTGCCAGCAGCTTCATTGACAGCAGAGTCTATGGCTACACCTTC
>TRBJ2-3|12|.|TRBV29-1|.
CSVPGLADTQYF
TGCAGCGTTCCGGGGTTGGCAGATACGCAGTATTTT
>TRBJ2-1|16|TRBD2|TRBV7-9|.
CASSPRGGSAHNEQFF
TGTGCCAGCAGCCCTAGAGGCGGGAGTGCACACAATGAGCAGTTCTTC
>TRBJ1-2|14|.|TRBV27|.
CASSLGGLNYGYTF
TGTGCCAGCAGTTTGGGGGGGCTGAACTATGGCTACACCTTC
>TRBJ1-2|13|.|TRBV10-3|.
CAINPPGESGYTF
TGTGCCATCAACCCCCCCGGGGAGAGCGGCTACACCTTC
>TRBJ2-2|16|TRBD2|TRBV4-3|.
CASSQDSGRGTGELFF
TGCGCCAGCAGCCAAGATAGTGGGAGGGGCACCGGGGAGCTGTTTTTT
>TRBJ2-3|16|.|TRBV28|once
CASSFQGGRNTDTQYF
TGTGCCAGCAGTTTTCAAGGTGGCAGGAACACAGATACGCAGTATTTT
>TRBJ2-1|11|.|TRBV6-1|.
CASSPGDPQFF
TGTGCCAGCAGTCCGGGGGACCCGCAGTTCTTC
>TRBJ1-1|17|.|TRBV25-1|.
CASSEYNIWGRDTEAFF
TGTGCCAGCAGTGAATACAACATATGGGGGCGAGATACTGAAGCTTTCTTT
>TRBJ1-2|14|.|TRBV6-5|.
CASSYQGPKGGYTF
TGTGCCAGCAGTTACCAGGGGCCCAAGGGTGGCTACACCTTC
>TRBJ2-1|12|.|TRBV7-9|once
CASSLSVDEQFF
TGTGCCAGCAGCTTATCGGTCGATGAGCAGTTCTTC
>TRBJ1-2|12|.|TRBV12-2|few
CASRLAGSGYTF
TGTGCAAGTCGCTTAGCCGGGAGCGGCTACACCTTC
>TRBJ2-3|13|.|TRBV30|.
CAWSVMGADTQYF
TGTGCCTGGAGTGTAATGGGAGCAGATACGCAGTATTTT
>TRBJ2-3|15|.|TRBV5-1|.
CASSLSGENTDTQYF
TGCGCCAGCAGCTTGTCGGGGGAGAACACAGATACGCAGTATTTT
>TRBJ2-7|14|.|TRBV9|.
CASSGTGFLSEQYF
TGTGCCAGCAGCGGAACGGGGTTTTTAAGTGAGCAGTACTTC
>TRBJ2-4|17|TRBD1|TRBV18|once
CASSPNAAGTAKNIQYF
TGTGCCAGCTCACCTAATGCAGCCGGGACAGCAAAAAACATTCAGTACTTC
>TRBJ1-3|12|.|TRBV7-2|once
CASSSLEDTIYF
TGTGCCAGCAGCTCGCTCGAGGACACCATATATTTT
>TRBJ2-5|14|.|TRBV10-1|.
CASSPGGPVKTQYF
TGCGCCAGCAGCCCCGGGGGGCCAGTGAAGACCCAGTACTTC
>TRBJ2-4|14|.|TRBV10-2|.
CASSEGLAKNIQYF
TGCGCCAGCAGTGAGGGACTAGCCAAAAACATTCAGTACTTC
>TRBJ1-2|14|TRBD1|TRBV10-3|.
CAISADRGLTGYTF
TGTGCCATCAGTGCCGACAGGGGTCTGACTGGCTACACCTTC
>TRBJ2-1|13|.|TRBV27|.
CASSFGTYNEQFF
TGTGCCAGCAGTTTTGGGACATACAATGAGCAGTTCTTC